Below, 23 T cell receptor beta chains from the same sample are listed, as sequenced in a study of T cell repertoires in cytomegalovirus infection. No antigen is known for these receptors. Using its own MiXCR run on the reads, TCRdb lists one record per CDR3 protein. The data show under 850,000 distinct CDR3 sequences, around 30% seen once. The source was cultured PBMCs, collected from culture after CMV antigen stimulation. These receptor sequences come from a human donor in good health (CMV status not recorded). Some clones in this sample may be carry-over from other donors' samples.

In this sample, this clonotype turned up a few times. The rearrangement uses TRBV12-3 or TRBV12-4 and TRBJ1-3, with 7 bases aligning to TRBD1. V shed 8 bases, J shed 2 bases, and the junction held 9 bases outside the gene matches. There are 15 residues in the CDR3. CDR3 coding DNA: TGTGCCAGCGGGGACAGACGTGGGGCTGGAAACACCATATATTTT. It specifies CASGDRRGAGNTIYF.

This clonotype was picked up a small number of times. This chain links TRBV10-3 with TRBJ2-5, with 11 bases aligning to TRBD2. Germline V gene lookup returns CDR1 ENHRY and CDR2 SYGVKD. The CDR3 covers 13 residues. Trimming removed 7 bases from V and 5 bases from J; junction bases left unmatched: 3. CDR3 residues: CAITPSGGETQYF. For the CDR3, the DNA is TGTGCCATCACCCCTAGCGGGGGGGAGACCCAGTACTTC.

V and J are TRBV19 and TRBJ2-5; 7 nucleotides agree with TRBD1. V shed 10 bases and J 2 bases; nucleotides not matched to a gene: 4. The length of the CDR3 is 12 residues. CDR1 and CDR2 (germline): LNHDA, SQIVND (reference sequence). Here the CDR3 reads CATLDRQETQYF. The CDR3 bases are TGTGCCACCCTGGACAGGCAAGAGACCCAGTACTTC.

This clonotype was seen at least ten times. This chain connects TRBV7-2 to TRBJ2-7, with no clear D. Germline lookup yields CDR1 SGHTA and CDR2 FQGNSA. This CDR3 spans 13 amino acids. Trimming removed 3 bases from V and 4 bases from J, with 10 bases in between. This CDR3 reads CASSFPGLYEQYF. The CDR3 DNA sequence: TGTGCCAGCAGCTTCCCAGGTTTATACGAGCAGTACTTC.

This clonotype was observed a handful of times. This CDR3 is missing its conserved last phenylalanine or tryptophan, likely due to a read error. Because the CDR3's place on the DNA is in doubt, the DNA is left out and the CDR3 is given as listed by TCRdb. This chain connects TRBV7-2 to TRBJ2-1. Germline V gene lookup returns CDR1 SGHTA and CDR2 FQGNSA. A total of 8 residues make up the CDR3, ends included. The CDR3 sequence: CASSSSLG.

The rearrangement uses TRBV12-3 or TRBV12-4 and TRBJ2-3, with D unresolved. Trimming stripped 5 bases from V and 2 bases from J, with 14 bases between. The CDR3 is made up of 15 amino acids. The DNA of the CDR3 is TGTGCCAGCAGTCTGACGGACGGTCCCACAGATACGCAGTATTTT. This translates into CASSLTDGPTDTQYF.

The sample holds a few counts of this clonotype. CDR3 nucleotides: TGTGCCAGCAGCCCGTGGCTTGGGTTGGAGCAGTTCTTC. Translation: CASSPWLGLEQFF. The chain is built from TRBV12-3 or TRBV12-4 and TRBJ2-1; no clear D. The V and J ends lost 6 bases and 10 bases respectively, with 16 bases between them. The CDR3 contains 13 residues.

This clonotype was recorded a few times. The chain is built from TRBV28 and TRBJ2-7; maybe TRBD1 (5 bases). The CDR3 is 13 amino acids. V was clipped by 6 bases and J by 0 bases, with 9 bases between them. Germline values: CDR1 MDHEN, CDR2 SYDVKM. The CDR3 DNA reads TGTGCCAGCAGCAGGGCCGGCTCCTACGAGCAGTACTTC. It codes for CASSRAGSYEQYF.

The chain is built from TRBV4-3 and TRBJ2-5, with 10 bases lining up with TRBD2. Germline CDR1 and CDR2: LGHNA and YSLEER. The CDR3 has 15 residues. V dropped 3 bases and J dropped 4; count of bases not matched to a gene: 5. CDR3 region: CASSQQREGRETQYF. DNA for the CDR3: TGCGCCAGCAGCCAGCAGCGGGAGGGCCGAGAGACCCAGTACTTC.

The chain couples TRBV29-1 to TRBJ2-1, with a possible D match to TRBD2 (6 bases). Germline V CDR1 and CDR2: SQVTM, ANQGSEA. The CDR3 spans 12 residues. The V end lost 7 bases, the J end lost 9 bases, and 16 bases lay between the germline ends. For the CDR3, the DNA is TGCAGCGCCACGCAACCGGGACTTGAGCAGTTCTTC. Protein: CSATQPGLEQFF.

The chain employs TRBV28 and TRBJ2-5; TRBD1 agrees at 10 bases. V shed 4 bases, J shed 2 bases, and the junction held 4 bases outside the gene matches. Germline V gene sequence: CDR1 MDHEN, CDR2 SYDVKM. The CDR3 loop spans 15 amino acids. CDR3 DNA sequence: TGTGCCAGCAGTTGGGGACAGGGGCCACAAGAGACCCAGTACTTC. Its translation is CASSWGQGPQETQYF.

Many counts were recorded for this clonotype. V gene TRBV7-2 combines with J gene TRBJ2-3, with 7 bases fitting TRBD1. Germline values: CDR1 SGHTA, CDR2 FQGNSA. V lost 5 bases and J lost 5; bases outside the gene matches: 1. This CDR3 has 12 residues. CDR3 DNA sequence: TGTGCCAGCAGCCGGACAGGAGATACGCAGTATTTT. This gives the protein CASSRTGDTQYF. Full variable domain (missing parts from reference TRBV7-2 and TRBJ2-3): GAGVSQSPSNKVTEKGKDVELRCDPISGHTALYWYRQSLGQGLEFLIYFQGNSAPDKSGLPSDRFSAERTGGSVSTLTIQRTQQEDSAVYLCASSRTGDTQYFGPGTRLTVL.

The chain uses TRBV2 and TRBJ1-5; 9 bases map to TRBD1. CDR1 and CDR2 (germline): SNHLY, FYNNEI. Trimming cost V 7 bases and J 4 bases; bases outside gene matches: 11. This CDR3 spans 16 amino acids. In nucleotides, the CDR3 is TGTGCCAGCACCACTCTACAGGGGGCCGGTAATCAGCCCCAGCATTTT. Translated: CASTTLQGAGNQPQHF.

The chain employs TRBV20-1 and TRBJ2-5, with 11 bases aligning to TRBD2. The CDR3 contains 16 residues. V lost 1 base, J lost 4 bases, and 8 bases stayed unmatched. Germline V gene lookup returns CDR1 DFQATT and CDR2 SNEGSKA (reference sequence). Written as DNA, the CDR3 is TGCAGTGCTAGAGTTAGCGGGGGGGCCGGGAGAGAGACCCAGTACTTC. This gives the protein CSARVSGGAGRETQYF.

The rearrangement joins TRBV20-1 to TRBJ1-1; no clear D gene. The CDR3 sequence is 15 residues long. Trimming stripped 1 base from V and 1 base from J, with 13 bases between. Germline assignment: CDR1 DFQATT and CDR2 SNEGSKA (reference sequence). Written as DNA, the CDR3 is TGCAGTGCTAGAGGACTCATCGTCCGGAACACTGAAGCTTTCTTT. Its protein is CSARGLIVRNTEAFF.

This clonotype has at least ten counts. This chain connects TRBV7-2 to TRBJ2-6, with 9 nucleotides matching TRBD1. This CDR3 contains 17 residues. Germline CDR1 is SGHTA and CDR2 is FQGNSA. The V gene end was trimmed by 3 bases and the J gene end by 4 bases; junction bases not matched to a gene: 7. The CDR3 protein is CASSLVQGAWGANVLTF. CDR3 DNA: TGTGCCAGCAGCTTGGTACAGGGGGCGTGGGGGGCCAACGTCCTGACTTTC.

This clonotype turned up a few times. This chain links TRBV12-3 or TRBV12-4 with TRBJ2-1, with 9 bases that match TRBD2. The J segment lost 3 bases and the V segment lost 5 bases, leaving 11 bases of the junction unmatched. The CDR3 sequence is 17 residues long. The CDR3 loop is CASSRLPGLADYNEQFF. The CDR3, as DNA: TGTGCCAGCAGTCGTTTACCGGGACTAGCAGACTACAATGAGCAGTTCTTC.

The chain links TRBV12-3 or TRBV12-4 to TRBJ2-4, with D hard to call. The CDR3 consists of 13 residues. V lost 8 bases to trimming and J lost 8 bases, with 16 bases between them. For the CDR3, the DNA is TGTGCCAGCGCCGAGTCCGAAACGGACATTCAGTACTTC. Translating it yields CASAESETDIQYF.

This clonotype came up once. J is TRBJ2-2 and V is TRBV23-1, with 7 bases lining up with TRBD1. TRBV23-1 qualifies as an ORF whose function is uncertain. The junction had 16 bases not matched to a gene; V was cut back by 7 bases and J by 5 bases. CDR3 length equals 17 residues. CDR3 sequence: CASTQSRGQRATGELFF. The CDR3 coding sequence is TGCGCCAGCACCCAAAGCCGGGGACAGCGAGCTACCGGGGAGCTGTTTTTT.

This clonotype was counted between two and nine times. The genes are TRBV6-1 and TRBJ2-7, with 7 positions matching TRBD2. The CDR3 totals 14 residues. Germline loops: CDR1 MNHNS, CDR2 SASEGT. J lost 4 bases, V lost 6 bases, and 9 bases had no gene match. The CDR3 nucleotides read TGTGCCAGCAGGAGAGAGGGAGGGCCTTACGAGCAGTACTTC. Amino acids: CASRREGGPYEQYF.

This clonotype appeared many times. The rearrangement links TRBV7-2 to TRBJ2-1; the match to TRBD2 covers 13 bases. Per the germline V gene, CDR1 is SGHTA and CDR2 is FQGNSA. J was trimmed by 6 bases and V by 4 bases; bases with no gene match: 3. This CDR3 is 15 amino acids long. For the CDR3, the DNA is TGTGCCAGCAGCTCGGGACTAGCGGGGAGCAATGAGCAGTTCTTC. This codes for CASSSGLAGSNEQFF.

J is TRBJ2-6 and V is TRBV7-6; 7 nucleotides agree with TRBD1. Unmatched junction bases numbered 4, after V lost 5 bases and J lost 0 bases. Germline assignment: CDR1 SGHVS and CDR2 FNYEAQ. The CDR3 runs 16 residues. The CDR3, as DNA: TGTGCCAGCAGCCCTACAGGGGCCTCTGGGGCCAACGTCCTGACTTTC. Translating gives CASSPTGASGANVLTF.

In its sample, this clonotype was seen a few times. The rearrangement links TRBV27 to TRBJ1-4; tentative D call: TRBD1 (5 bases). V lost 4 bases and J lost 8, with 14 bases in between. The CDR3 runs 14 residues. The germline V gene has CDR1 MNHEY and CDR2 SMNVEV (reference sequence). In DNA form, the CDR3 reads TGTGCCAGCAGTTCCGGACACCGTGGAGAAAAACTGTTTTTT. Protein: CASSSGHRGEKLFF.